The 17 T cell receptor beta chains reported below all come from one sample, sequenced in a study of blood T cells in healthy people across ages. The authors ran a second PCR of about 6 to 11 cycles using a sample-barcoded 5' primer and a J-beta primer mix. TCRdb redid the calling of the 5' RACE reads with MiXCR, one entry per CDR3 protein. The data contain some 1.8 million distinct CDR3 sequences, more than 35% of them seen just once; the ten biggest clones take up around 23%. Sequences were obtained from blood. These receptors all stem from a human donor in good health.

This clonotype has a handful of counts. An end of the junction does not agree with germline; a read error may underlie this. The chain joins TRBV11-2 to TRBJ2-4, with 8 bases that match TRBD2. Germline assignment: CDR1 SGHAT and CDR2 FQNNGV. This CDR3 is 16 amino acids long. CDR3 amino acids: CASSLSVRGGPHIQYF. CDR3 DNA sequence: TGCGCCAGCAGCTTATCGGTTCGGGGGGGCCCCCACATTCAGTACTTC.

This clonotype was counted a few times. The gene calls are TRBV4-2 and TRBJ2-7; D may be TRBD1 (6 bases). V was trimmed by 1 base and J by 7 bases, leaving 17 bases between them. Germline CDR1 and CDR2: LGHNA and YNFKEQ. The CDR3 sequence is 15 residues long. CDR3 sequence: CASSQVTGTLYEQYF. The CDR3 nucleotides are TGTGCCAGCAGCCAAGTAACCGGGACACTGTATGAGCAGTACTTC.

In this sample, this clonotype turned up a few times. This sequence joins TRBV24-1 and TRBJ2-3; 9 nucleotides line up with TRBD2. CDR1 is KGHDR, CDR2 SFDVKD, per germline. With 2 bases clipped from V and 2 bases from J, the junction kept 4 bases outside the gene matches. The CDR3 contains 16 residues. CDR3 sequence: CATSDSLAGITDTQYF. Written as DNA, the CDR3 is TGTGCCACCAGTGATTCGCTAGCGGGGATCACAGATACGCAGTATTTT.

This CDR3 reads CASTKGSGDYGYTF. The CDR3 coding sequence is TGTGCCAGCACTAAAGGGTCTGGGGACTATGGCTACACCTTC. The chain combines TRBV6-2 or TRBV6-3 with TRBJ1-2; no clear D. CDR3 size: 14 residues. Germline V CDR1 and CDR2: MNHEY, SVGEGT. Trimming removed 7 bases at V and 3 bases at J, with 15 bases between.

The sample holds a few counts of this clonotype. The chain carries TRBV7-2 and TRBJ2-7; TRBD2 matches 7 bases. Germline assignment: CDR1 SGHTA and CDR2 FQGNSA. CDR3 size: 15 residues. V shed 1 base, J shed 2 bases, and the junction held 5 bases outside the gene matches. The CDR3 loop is CASSLGRGLPYEQYF. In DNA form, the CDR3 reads TGTGCCAGCAGCTTAGGAAGGGGACTACCCTACGAGCAGTACTTC.

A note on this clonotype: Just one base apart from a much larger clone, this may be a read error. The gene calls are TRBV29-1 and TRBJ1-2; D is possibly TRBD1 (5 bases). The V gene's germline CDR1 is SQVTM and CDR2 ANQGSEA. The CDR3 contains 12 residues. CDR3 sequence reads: CGVEGADYGYTF. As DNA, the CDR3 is TGCGGCGTTGAAGGGGCGGACTATGGCTACACCTTC.

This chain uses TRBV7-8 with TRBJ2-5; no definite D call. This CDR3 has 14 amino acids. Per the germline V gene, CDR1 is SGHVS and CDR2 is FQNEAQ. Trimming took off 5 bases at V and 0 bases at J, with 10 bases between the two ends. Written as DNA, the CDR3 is TGTGCCAGCAGCCCCAATTATGACCAAGAGACCCAGTACTTC. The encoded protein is CASSPNYDQETQYF.

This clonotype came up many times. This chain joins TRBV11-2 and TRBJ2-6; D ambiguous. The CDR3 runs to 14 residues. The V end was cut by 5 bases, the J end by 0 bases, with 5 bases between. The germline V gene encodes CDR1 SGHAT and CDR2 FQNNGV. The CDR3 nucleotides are TGTGCCAGCAGCCACAGCTCTGGGGCCAACGTCCTGACTTTC. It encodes CASSHSSGANVLTF.

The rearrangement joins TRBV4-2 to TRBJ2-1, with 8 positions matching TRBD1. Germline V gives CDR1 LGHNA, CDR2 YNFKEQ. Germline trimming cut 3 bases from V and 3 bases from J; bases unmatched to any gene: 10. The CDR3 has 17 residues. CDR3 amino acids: CASSQGQEDGLYNEQFF. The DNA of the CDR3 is TGTGCCAGCAGCCAGGGACAGGAGGACGGTCTCTACAATGAGCAGTTCTTC.

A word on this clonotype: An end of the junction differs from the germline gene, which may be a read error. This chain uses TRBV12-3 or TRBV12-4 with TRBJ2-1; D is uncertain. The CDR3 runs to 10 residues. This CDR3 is CTSSLIQQFF. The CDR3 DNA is TGTACCAGCAGTTTAATCCAACAGTTCTTC.

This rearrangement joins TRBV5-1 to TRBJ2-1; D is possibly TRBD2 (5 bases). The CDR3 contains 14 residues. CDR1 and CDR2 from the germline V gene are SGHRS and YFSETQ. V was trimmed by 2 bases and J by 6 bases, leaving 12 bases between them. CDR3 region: CASSLYGLGNEQFF. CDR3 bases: TGCGCCAGCAGCTTATACGGACTTGGCAATGAGCAGTTCTTC.

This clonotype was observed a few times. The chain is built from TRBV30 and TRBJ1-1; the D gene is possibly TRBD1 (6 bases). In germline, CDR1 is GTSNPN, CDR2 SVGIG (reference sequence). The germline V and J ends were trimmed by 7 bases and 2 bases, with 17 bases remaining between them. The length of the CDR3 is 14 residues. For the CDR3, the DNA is TGTGCCTCGGACAGCAGAAGACTCAACACTGAAGCTTTCTTT. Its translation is CASDSRRLNTEAFF. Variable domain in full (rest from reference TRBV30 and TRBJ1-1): SQTIHQWPATLVQPVGSPLSLECTVEGTSNPNLYWYRQAAGRGLQLLFYSVGIGQISSEVPQNLSASRPQDRQFILSSKKLLLSDSGFYLCASDSRRLNTEAFFGQGTRLTVV.

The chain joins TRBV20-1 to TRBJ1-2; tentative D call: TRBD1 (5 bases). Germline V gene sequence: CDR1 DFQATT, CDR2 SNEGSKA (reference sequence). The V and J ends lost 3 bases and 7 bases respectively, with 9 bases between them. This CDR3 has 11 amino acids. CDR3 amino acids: CSARVRAGYTF. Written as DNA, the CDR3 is TGCAGTGCTAGGGTCAGGGCTGGCTACACCTTC.

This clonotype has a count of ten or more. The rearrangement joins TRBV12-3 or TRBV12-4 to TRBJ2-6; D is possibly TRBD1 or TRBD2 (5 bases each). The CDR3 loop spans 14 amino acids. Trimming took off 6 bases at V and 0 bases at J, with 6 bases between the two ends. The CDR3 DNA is TGTGCCAGCAGGGGGACCTCTGGGGCCAACGTCCTGACTTTC. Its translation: CASRGTSGANVLTF.

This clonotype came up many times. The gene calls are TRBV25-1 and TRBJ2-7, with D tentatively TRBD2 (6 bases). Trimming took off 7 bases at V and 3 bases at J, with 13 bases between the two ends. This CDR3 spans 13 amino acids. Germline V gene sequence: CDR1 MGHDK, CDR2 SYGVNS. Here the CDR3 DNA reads TGTGCCAGCATATCAGGGACTGACTACGAGCAGTACTTC. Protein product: CASISGTDYEQYF.

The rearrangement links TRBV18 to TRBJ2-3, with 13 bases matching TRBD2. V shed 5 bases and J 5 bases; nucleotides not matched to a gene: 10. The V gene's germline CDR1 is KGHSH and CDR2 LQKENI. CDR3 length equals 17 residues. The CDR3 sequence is CASSTGLAGAQGDTQYF. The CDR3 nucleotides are TGTGCCAGCTCAACTGGACTAGCGGGGGCACAAGGAGATACGCAGTATTTT.

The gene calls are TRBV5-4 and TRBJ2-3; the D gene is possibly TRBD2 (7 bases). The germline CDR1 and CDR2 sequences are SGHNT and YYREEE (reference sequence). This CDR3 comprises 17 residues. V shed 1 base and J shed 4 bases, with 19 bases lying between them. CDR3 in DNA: TGTGCCAGCAGCTTGCCCTTTCGGGGGGCAATGCCAGATACGCAGTATTTT. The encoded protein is CASSLPFRGAMPDTQYF.